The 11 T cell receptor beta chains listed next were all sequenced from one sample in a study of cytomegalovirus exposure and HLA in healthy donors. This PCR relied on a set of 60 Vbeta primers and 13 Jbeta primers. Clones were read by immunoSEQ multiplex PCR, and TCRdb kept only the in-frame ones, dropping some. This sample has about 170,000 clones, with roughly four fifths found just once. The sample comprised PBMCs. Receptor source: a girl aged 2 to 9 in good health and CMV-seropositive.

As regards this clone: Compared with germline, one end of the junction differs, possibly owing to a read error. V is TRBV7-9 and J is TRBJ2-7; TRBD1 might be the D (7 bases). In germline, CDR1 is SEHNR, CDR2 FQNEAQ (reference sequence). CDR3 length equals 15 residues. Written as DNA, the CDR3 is TGTTCCAGCAGCGATTCAGGGGGGAGGTCCTACGAGCAGTACTTC. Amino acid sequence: CSSSDSGGRSYEQYF.

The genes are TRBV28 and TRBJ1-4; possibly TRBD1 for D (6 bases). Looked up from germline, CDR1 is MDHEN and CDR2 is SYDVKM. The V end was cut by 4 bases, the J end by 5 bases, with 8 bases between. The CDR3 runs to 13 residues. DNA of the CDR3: TGTGCCAGCAGTTGGACAGACAATGAAAAACTGTTTTTT. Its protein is CASSWTDNEKLFF.

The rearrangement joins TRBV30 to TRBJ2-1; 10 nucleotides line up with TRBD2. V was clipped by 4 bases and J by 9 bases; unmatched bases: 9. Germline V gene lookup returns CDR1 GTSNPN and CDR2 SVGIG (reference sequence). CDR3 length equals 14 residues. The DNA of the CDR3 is TGTGCCTGGATCACTAGCGGGGTTTTAGGTGAGCAGTTCTTC. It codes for CAWITSGVLGEQFF.

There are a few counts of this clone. CDR3 nucleotides: TGTGCCAGCAGTTCAACAAGCACCGGGGAGCTGTTTTTT. This translates into CASSSTSTGELFF. The V and J genes are TRBV7-9 and TRBJ2-2; no definite D call. V was shortened by 6 bases and J by 4 bases, with 9 bases between the two germline ends. This CDR3 comprises 13 residues. The germline gives CDR1 SEHNR, CDR2 FQNEAQ (reference sequence).

CDR3: CASTGTIYGYTF. CDR3 nucleotide sequence: TGTGCCAGTACCGGGACAATCTATGGCTACACCTTC. V is TRBV19 and J is TRBJ1-2; D possibly corresponds to TRBD1 (6 bases). The CDR3 contains 12 residues. Trimming shortened V by 7 bases and J by 4 bases, and 10 bases separated the two germline ends. Germline V gene data show CDR1 as LNHDA and CDR2 as SQIVND (reference sequence).

CDR3 DNA sequence: TGTGCCATCAGTGACGAGGGTAGGGACAGCTCCTACAATGAGCAGTTCTTC. This codes for CAISDEGRDSSYNEQFF. The chain carries TRBV10-3 and TRBJ2-1; 7 bases fit TRBD1. CDR1 is ENHRY, CDR2 SYGVKD, per germline. With V trimmed by 3 bases and J by 0 bases, 8 bases remained unmatched. This CDR3 has 17 residues.

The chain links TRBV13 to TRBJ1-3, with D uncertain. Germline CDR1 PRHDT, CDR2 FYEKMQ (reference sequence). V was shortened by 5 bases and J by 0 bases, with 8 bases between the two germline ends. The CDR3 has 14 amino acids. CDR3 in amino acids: CASSPISSGNTIYF. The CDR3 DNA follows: TGTGCCAGCAGCCCTATAAGCTCTGGAAACACCATATATTTT.

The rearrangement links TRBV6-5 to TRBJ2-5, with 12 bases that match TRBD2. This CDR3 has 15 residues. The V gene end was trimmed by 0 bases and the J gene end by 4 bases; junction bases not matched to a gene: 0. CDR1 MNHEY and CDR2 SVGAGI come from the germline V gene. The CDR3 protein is CASSYSTSGRETQYF. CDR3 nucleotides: TGTGCCAGCAGTTACTCGACTAGCGGGAGAGAGACCCAGTACTTC.

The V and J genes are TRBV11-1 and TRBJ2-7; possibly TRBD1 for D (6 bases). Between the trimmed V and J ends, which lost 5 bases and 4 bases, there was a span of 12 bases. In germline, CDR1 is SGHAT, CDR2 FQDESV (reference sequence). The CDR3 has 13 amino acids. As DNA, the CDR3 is TGTGCCAGCAGCCATCCAGACAGGTACGAGCAGTACTTC. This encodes CASSHPDRYEQYF.

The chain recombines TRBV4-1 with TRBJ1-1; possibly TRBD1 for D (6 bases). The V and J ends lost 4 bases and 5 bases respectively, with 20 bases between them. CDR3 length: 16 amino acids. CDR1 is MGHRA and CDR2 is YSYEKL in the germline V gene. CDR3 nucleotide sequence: TGCGCCAGCAGCCCGGGTAGGGGGGGCATCCAAACTGAAGCTTTCTTT. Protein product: CASSPGRGGIQTEAFF.

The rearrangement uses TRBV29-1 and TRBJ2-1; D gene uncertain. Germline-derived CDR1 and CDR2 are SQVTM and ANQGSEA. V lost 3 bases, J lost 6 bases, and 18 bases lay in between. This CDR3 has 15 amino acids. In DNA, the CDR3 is TGCAGCGTTGAGGGTGACTCCGATCACGGCAATGAGCAGTTCTTC. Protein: CSVEGDSDHGNEQFF.